The present entry profiles one TCR beta chain with its context. Its antigen is as yet unknown. Orbital computed tomography, thyroid ultrasound, TRAb, serum thyroxine and clinical symptoms formed the basis of diagnosis. Fresh peripheral blood (approximately 9.5 ml) yielded the PBMCs. This entry is derived from a study of Graves' ophthalmopathy and Graves' hyperthyroidism. In the study overall: Before any treatment was given, at initial diagnosis, peripheral blood was collected.

With V trimmed by 2 bases and J by 8 bases, 7 bases remained unmatched. Germline V gene lookup returns CDR1 SEHNR and CDR2 FQNEAQ (reference sequence). The CDR3 consists of 15 residues. RNA transcripts yielded amplified TCR beta CDR3 regions. The authors performed first-round RT-PCR with HTBI primers and then a second-round multiplex PCR. MiXCR, run by TCRdb on the multiplex PCR reads, gives a single entry per CDR3 protein. The repertoire holds about 13,000 distinct CDR3 sequences, with about 50% as singletons. The study's findings and limits: Most expanded clonotypes from thyroid (those above 0.001 frequency) were also found in blood.

The sample was peripheral blood. This chain links TRBV7-9 with TRBJ2-1; TRBD1 matches 9 bases. This receptor was taken from a woman under 40 with Graves' ophthalmopathy. In DNA, the CDR3 is TGTGCCAGCAGCTTATACACAGGGGGCGGCTATGAGCAGTTCTTC. This sequence encodes CASSLYTGGGYEQFF.